Given below is one T cell receptor (beta chain) in context. It was with a sample-barcoded 5' primer and a J-beta primer mix that a second PCR of about 6 to 12 cycles was run. TCRdb recomputed calls from the 5' RACE reads with MiXCR, one row per CDR3 protein. The table includes 600,000 to 1,000,000 distinct CDR3 sequences, 25% detected once. The study isolated at least 6 million PBMCs from each sample. The data stem from a study of blood T cells in healthy people across ages. The trim removed 5 bases at V and 8 bases at J, leaving 13 bases unmatched. CDR1 is MNHNY, CDR2 SVGAGI, per germline (reference sequence). The CDR3 has 15 amino acids. These data also formed part of another study, on T cells of mothers and their children.

The chain couples TRBV6-6 to TRBJ2-3, with TRBD2 matching over 7 bases. Source material: blood. The receptor comes from a boy aged 5-17 years in good health. As DNA, the CDR3 is TGTGCCAGCAGTGGCGGGGACTACGATGCGGGTACGCAGTATTTT. It yields the protein CASSGGDYDAGTQYF.